The source of this T cell receptor beta chain is a study of response to subunit inactivated influenza vaccine. From germline, CDR1 is SGHRS and CDR2 YFSETQ. V lost 4 bases to trimming and J lost 2 bases, with 11 bases between them. The CDR3 extends over 14 amino acids. TCRdb redid the calling of the RT-PCR reads with MiXCR, one entry per CDR3 protein. The data hold about 300,000 distinct CDR3 sequences, with just over 20% observed a single time. Sequencing was performed on PBMCs from blood, taken around 22 months after vaccination. The sequence derives from a man between 50 and 75 years old who received an inactivated influenza vaccine. This chain uses TRBV5-1 with TRBJ2-3; perhaps D is TRBD1 or TRBD2 (5 bases each). The CDR3 loop is CASSPRGTTDTQYF. The CDR3 nucleotides are TGCGCCAGCAGCCCCCGGGGCACCACAGATACGCAGTATTTT.